This entry features one T cell receptor delta chain sequence. The protein TCRdb gives is from a much larger clone and does not agree with this DNA's translation at residue 14, likely a read error; the protein shown here comes from the DNA. Each sorted gammadelta sample had TRG and TRD chains sequenced. TCRdb fed the multiplex PCR reads into CATT to redo clone calling. The table has tens of thousands of delta-chain clones, about 1.6% seen once. The data were taken from a study of γδ T cells in repeated Plasmodium falciparum infection. The clonotype comes from a pool of human donors (malaria-infected and uninfected, not separated). Sequencing input: gamma-delta T cells from blood.

CDR3 region: CALGRRVVTRKLGETPSTDKLIF. Written as DNA, the CDR3 is TGTGCTCTTGGGAGAAGGGTAGTTACCCGAAAACTGGGGGAAACTCCCAGTACCGATAAACTCATCTTT. The rearrangement uses TRDV1 and TRDJ1; 9 bases match TRDD3. The V gene end was trimmed by 5 bases and the J gene end by 2 bases; junction bases not matched to a gene: 30. Germline lookup yields CDR1 TSWWSYY and CDR2 QGS. The CDR3 covers 23 residues.